This T cell receptor beta chain was identified during a study of spatial heterogeneity in lung cancer. Study information: Each unique TCR and UMI combination was seen more than ten times on average in raw reads.

Concerning this clonotype: Its target is unknown. The library was designed around alpha chains, so this beta chain is a stray read whose abundance carries little weight.

TCRdb re-derived calls from the 5' RACE reads in MiXCR, one entry per CDR3 protein. The sample lists 2,000 to 3,000 distinct CDR3 sequences, roughly 23% seen once, with 24% in the top ten. Findings and limits, study-wide: Counts of expanded intratumoral alpha and beta TCRs tracked tumor mutation counts. The estimate shows that only around 7% of tumor T cells were covered for alpha and around 13% for beta chains. Of the expanded TCRs, ubiquitous and regional counts tracked the counts of ubiquitous and regional nonsynonymous mutations, respectively.

This CDR3 spans 15 amino acids. With 4 bases removed from V and 8 bases from J, the gap between germline ends came to 20 bases. Germline V gene lookup returns CDR1 SGHDN and CDR2 FVKESK. The sample's time point: sample taken at primary tumor resection. TCRs were sequenced from unsorted whole RNA of tumor, nontumor lung or PBMC. The starting material was lung tumor tissue, obtained at surgery. The chain combines TRBV14 with TRBJ1-2; tentative D call: TRBD1 (5 bases). The TCR was taken from a male donor with early-stage non-small cell lung cancer. The CDR3 region has the DNA TGTGCCAGCAGCCCGGGTACGTGGGGCAGCGAAGGCTACACCTTC. Translating it yields CASSPGTWGSEGYTF.